The 16 T cell receptor beta chains presented below share a single source sample, sequenced in a study of shared T cell receptors in the human thymus (dated by TCRdb to about 2021). Receptors were amplified or captured by the immunoSEQ multiplex PCR assay. Entries here come from immuneACCESS through TCRdb and include only in-frame sequences with V and J called. Some clones fail to appear in such tables; in the studies checked, an unresolved V gene covers under half of the shortfall, and the cause of the remainder is unknown. The sample contains around 730,000 clones, over 75% of them found a single time. The ten largest clones represent 0.008% to 0.011% of the sample. These data were also filed under a second study, of human thymus T cells.

The sequencing sample was made of thymocytes. The receptors come from a girl less than two years old with a congenital heart defect. Donor details come from another sample of the same person, matched by shared clones.

The chain recombines TRBV19 with TRBJ1-4, with a possible D match to TRBD1 (5 bases). Deletions cut 3 bases from V and 7 bases from J, with 12 bases between. Germline values: CDR1 LNHDA, CDR2 SQIVND (reference sequence). The CDR3 loop spans 14 amino acids. CDR3 coding DNA: TGTGCCAGTAGTATCCCAGGGCGGGGTGAAAAACTGTTTTTT. Translating gives CASSIPGRGEKLFF.

This chain uses TRBV19 with TRBJ1-1; the D gene is possibly TRBD1 (6 bases). The V gene's germline CDR1 is LNHDA and CDR2 SQIVND (reference sequence). The CDR3 runs 15 residues. Deletions cut 6 bases from V and 6 bases from J, with 20 bases between. CDR3 amino acids: CASRELGDRQAEAFF. In DNA, the CDR3 is TGTGCCAGTAGGGAATTAGGAGACAGGCAGGCTGAAGCTTTCTTT.

The chain joins TRBV7-8 to TRBJ2-7; no clear D. Germline loops: CDR1 SGHVS, CDR2 FQNEAQ. The CDR3 totals 13 residues. The V end lost 5 bases, the J end lost 4 bases, and 12 bases lay between the germline ends. CDR3 sequence: CASSTGPVYEQYF. The CDR3 region has the DNA TGTGCCAGCAGCACCGGTCCGGTTTACGAGCAGTACTTC.

The rearrangement links TRBV9 to TRBJ1-2; D might be TRBD1 (6 bases). Trimming stripped 0 bases from V and 4 bases from J, with 10 bases between. The CDR3 has 14 residues. Germline-derived CDR1 and CDR2 are SGDLS and YYNGEE. For the CDR3, the DNA is TGTGCCAGCAGCGTAGAGGGCAGGGGCTATGGCTACACCTTC. Its translation is CASSVEGRGYGYTF.

This chain uses TRBV30 with TRBJ2-7; 7 nucleotides agree with TRBD1. V lost 3 bases, J lost 4 bases, and 12 bases stayed unmatched. The length of the CDR3 is 15 residues. Germline CDR1 is GTSNPN and CDR2 is SVGIG (reference sequence). The CDR3 DNA follows: TGTGCCTGGAGACTACGGGACAGTACAAAGTACGAGCAGTACTTC. Its translation is CAWRLRDSTKYEQYF.

The rearrangement uses TRBV29-1 and TRBJ2-7; 7 positions match TRBD2. V lost 7 bases to trimming and J lost 3 bases; unmatched junction nucleotides: 12. The length of the CDR3 is 14 residues. CDR1 SQVTM and CDR2 ANQGSEA come from the germline V gene. CDR3: CSAGGGTTFYEQYF. The CDR3 region has the DNA TGCAGCGCCGGAGGTGGGACTACTTTCTACGAGCAGTACTTC.

This clone was recorded once. This rearrangement joins TRBV5-4 to TRBJ2-7, with TRBD1 identical over 9 bases. With 2 bases clipped from V and 5 bases from J, the junction kept 5 bases outside the gene matches. The CDR3 runs to 14 residues. CDR1 SGHNT and CDR2 YYREEE come from the germline V gene (reference sequence). This CDR3 reads CASSFRTGDNEQYF. The CDR3 region has the DNA TGTGCCAGCAGCTTCAGGACAGGGGATAACGAGCAGTACTTC.

The chain recombines TRBV4-1 with TRBJ1-2; TRBD1 is a possible D gene (6 bases). The CDR3 is 17 amino acids. The germline gives CDR1 MGHRA, CDR2 YSYEKL. Trimming left V 1 base short and J 5 bases short, with 20 bases between. DNA for the CDR3: TGCGCCAGCAGCCAAGGTCCCCGGGGGGGCGCAGGGTATGGCTACACCTTC. Translation: CASSQGPRGGAGYGYTF.

This clone was seen just once. V and J are TRBV12-5 and TRBJ2-3; 11 nucleotides line up with TRBD2. Trimming removed 1 base from V and 2 bases from J; junction bases left unmatched: 5. CDR1 is LGHNT and CDR2 is FRNRAP in the germline V gene. This CDR3 is 17 amino acids long. The CDR3 sequence is CASGLATSGEITDTQYF. In DNA form, the CDR3 reads TGTGCTAGTGGTTTGGCGACTAGCGGGGAGATCACAGATACGCAGTATTTT.

The rearrangement joins TRBV7-2 to TRBJ1-1, with a possible D match to TRBD1 (6 bases). Deletions cut 5 bases from V and 10 bases from J, with 23 bases between. Germline V lookup: CDR1 SGHTA, CDR2 FQGNSA. This CDR3 is built from 15 residues. The CDR3 spells CASSPRVRQVPRAFF. The CDR3 bases are TGTGCCAGCAGCCCTAGAGTCCGACAGGTCCCTCGAGCTTTCTTT.

This clone was picked up one time. CDR3 DNA sequence: TGTGCCAGCAGTACTCCGGACATTATTGACTACACCTTC. Its protein is CASSTPDIIDYTF. The J gene is TRBJ1-2, the V gene TRBV5-6, with D maybe TRBD1 (5 bases). The germline gives CDR1 SGHDT, CDR2 YYEEEE. Trimming left V 5 bases short and J 10 bases short, with 18 bases between. CDR3 length: 13 residues. The whole variable domain, filled in from reference TRBV5-6 and TRBJ1-2, reads DAGVTQSPTHLIKTRGQQVTLRCSPKSGHDTVSWYQQALGQGPQFIFQYYEEEERQRGNFPDRFSGHQFPNYSSELNVNALLLGDSALYLCASSTPDIIDYTFGSGTRLTVV.

This rearrangement joins TRBV14 to TRBJ1-2; D unresolved. Trimming shortened V by 3 bases and J by 6 bases, and 17 bases separated the two germline ends. Germline CDR1 is SGHDN and CDR2 is FVKESK. The CDR3 has 15 amino acids. CDR3 amino acids: CASSHTRSRGNGYTF. Here the CDR3 DNA reads TGTGCCAGCAGCCACACACGATCTCGCGGGAATGGCTACACCTTC.

The V gene is TRBV30, the J gene TRBJ1-5; perhaps TRBD1 as D (5 bases). Germline CDR1 is GTSNPN and CDR2 is SVGIG (reference sequence). V gave up 2 bases and J gave up 7 bases, with 15 bases separating them. The CDR3 runs 14 residues. The CDR3 coding sequence is TGTGCCTGGAGTCGTGTCAGGGATGGACAGCCCCAGCATTTT. This translates into CAWSRVRDGQPQHF.

The chain carries TRBV19 and TRBJ1-2; 10 bases fit TRBD1. CDR3 length: 16 residues. Germline V CDR1 and CDR2: LNHDA, SQIVND (reference sequence). Losses at the gene ends were 5 bases for V and 7 bases for J; bases not matched to a gene: 13. The CDR3 DNA sequence: TGTGCCAGTAGTTCATACCGGGACAGGGGAGATTCTGGCTACACCTTC. Its translation: CASSSYRDRGDSGYTF.

The rearrangement joins TRBV9 to TRBJ1-2, with TRBD1 matching over 7 bases. Per the germline V gene, CDR1 is SGDLS and CDR2 is YYNGEE. The V and J ends lost 3 bases and 6 bases, in that order; junction bases with no gene match: 17. This CDR3 comprises 17 residues. The CDR3 protein is CASSAPPGQYKLNGYTF. Written as DNA, the CDR3 is TGTGCCAGCAGCGCTCCACCGGGACAGTACAAACTGAATGGCTACACCTTC.

The chain couples TRBV4-1 to TRBJ1-5, with D possibly matching TRBD1 (5 bases). V lost 3 bases to trimming and J lost 4 bases, with 16 bases between them. The CDR3 is made up of 16 amino acids. CDR1 and CDR2 (germline): MGHRA, YSYEKL. The CDR3 sequence: CASSQDHRFLNQPQHF. Here the CDR3 DNA reads TGCGCCAGCAGCCAGGATCACAGGTTCTTGAATCAGCCCCAGCATTTT.